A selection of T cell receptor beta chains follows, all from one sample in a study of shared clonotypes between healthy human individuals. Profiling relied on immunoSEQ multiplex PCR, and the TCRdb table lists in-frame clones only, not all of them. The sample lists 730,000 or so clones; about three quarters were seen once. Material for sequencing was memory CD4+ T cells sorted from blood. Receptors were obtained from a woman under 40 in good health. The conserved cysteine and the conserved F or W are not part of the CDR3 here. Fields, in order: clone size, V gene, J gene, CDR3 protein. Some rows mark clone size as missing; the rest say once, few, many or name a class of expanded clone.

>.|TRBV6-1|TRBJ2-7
ASTSPWVGEQY
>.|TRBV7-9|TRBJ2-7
ASSSTGTGAGEQY
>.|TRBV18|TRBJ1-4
ASSPSGTGEKLF
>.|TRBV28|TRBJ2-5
ASLGPNVETQY
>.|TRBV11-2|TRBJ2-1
ASSVGPTGREVGNNEQF
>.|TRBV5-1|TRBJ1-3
ASSLEKKGQNSGNTIY
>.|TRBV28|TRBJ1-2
ASSLTGPANYGYT
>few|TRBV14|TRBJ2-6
ASSQRGANVLT
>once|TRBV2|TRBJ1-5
ASSLDRGRQPQH
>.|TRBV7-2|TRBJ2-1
ASKTTSGRSYNEQF
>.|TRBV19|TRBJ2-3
ASSVGHIVTDTQY